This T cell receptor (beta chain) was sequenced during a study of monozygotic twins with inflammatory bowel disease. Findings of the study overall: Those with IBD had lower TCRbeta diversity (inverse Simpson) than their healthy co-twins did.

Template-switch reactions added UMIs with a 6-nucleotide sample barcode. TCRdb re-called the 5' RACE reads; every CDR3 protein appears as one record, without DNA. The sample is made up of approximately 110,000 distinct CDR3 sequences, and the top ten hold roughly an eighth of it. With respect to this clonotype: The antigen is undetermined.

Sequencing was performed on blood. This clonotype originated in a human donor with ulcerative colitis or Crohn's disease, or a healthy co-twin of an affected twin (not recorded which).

This CDR3 reads CASSLQGAGSNQPQHF. The chain joins TRBV18 to TRBJ1-5; absent DNA, TCRdb's TRBD1 call cannot be checked. Germline V gives CDR1 KGHSH, CDR2 LQKENI. This CDR3 has 16 amino acids.